A single sample gave rise to the 6 T cell receptor beta chains below, sequenced in a study of blood T cell repertoires in COVID-19. Profiling relied on immunoSEQ multiplex PCR, and the TCRdb table lists in-frame clones only, not all of them. The sample lists about 120,000 clones, around 78% occurring once. Material for sequencing was peripheral blood. These receptors came from a man in his 70s with acute or convalescent COVID-19.

This clone was seen a handful of times. V usage is TRBV7-3 and J usage is TRBJ2-6; maybe TRBD2 (6 bases). V lost 2 bases and J 2 bases, leaving 13 bases between the germline ends. This CDR3 is built from 17 residues. Germline V lookup: CDR1 SGHTA, CDR2 FQGTGA. Here the CDR3 DNA reads TGTGCCAGCAGCTTATTTACGGGACTCGCTGGGGCCAACGTCCTGACTTTC. Protein product: CASSLFTGLAGANVLTF.

The rearrangement uses TRBV6-2 or TRBV6-3 and TRBJ1-5, with D maybe TRBD1 (5 bases). Germline V gene lookup returns CDR1 MNHEY and CDR2 SVGEGT. The CDR3 length is 14 residues. The V end lost 0 bases, the J end lost 5 bases, and 8 bases lay between the germline ends. The CDR3 loop reads CASSYSGGYQPQHF. DNA of the CDR3: TGTGCCAGCAGTTACTCCGGGGGGTATCAGCCCCAGCATTTT.

This clone was seen a handful of times. The chain recombines TRBV27 with TRBJ2-5; 9 nucleotides line up with TRBD2. The CDR3 sequence is 16 residues long. V shed 7 bases and J 4 bases; nucleotides not matched to a gene: 13. Germline CDR1 is MNHEY and CDR2 is SMNVEV (reference sequence). The CDR3 loop reads CASMGFLAGSRETQYF. The CDR3 coding sequence is TGTGCCAGCATGGGCTTTCTAGCGGGGAGTAGAGAGACCCAGTACTTC.

This chain connects TRBV24-1 to TRBJ2-1; TRBD2 matches 14 bases. The CDR3 sequence is 19 residues long. The V gene end was trimmed by 4 bases and the J gene end by 4 bases; junction bases not matched to a gene: 11. Germline V lookup: CDR1 KGHDR, CDR2 SFDVKD. CDR3 coding DNA: TGTGCCACCAGTGACACGGGACTAGCGGGGGATTCCCCTTACAATGAGCAGTTCTTC. Translation gives CATSDTGLAGDSPYNEQFF.

The chain joins TRBV12-3 or TRBV12-4 to TRBJ2-7; D gene uncertain. V shed 6 bases and J shed 2 bases, with 5 bases lying between them. The CDR3 has 11 amino acids. The CDR3: CASSGTYEQYF. CDR3 coding DNA: TGTGCCAGCAGCGGTACCTACGAGCAGTACTTC.

The chain uses TRBV19 and TRBJ2-2; a weak D match, TRBD1 (6 bases). V lost 8 bases and J 6 bases, leaving 13 bases between the germline ends. The CDR3 runs to 13 residues. Germline lookup yields CDR1 LNHDA and CDR2 SQIVND (reference sequence). The CDR3 loop reads CASSWAGAGELFF. In DNA form, the CDR3 reads TGTGCCAGTTCCTGGGCAGGGGCCGGGGAGCTGTTTTTT.